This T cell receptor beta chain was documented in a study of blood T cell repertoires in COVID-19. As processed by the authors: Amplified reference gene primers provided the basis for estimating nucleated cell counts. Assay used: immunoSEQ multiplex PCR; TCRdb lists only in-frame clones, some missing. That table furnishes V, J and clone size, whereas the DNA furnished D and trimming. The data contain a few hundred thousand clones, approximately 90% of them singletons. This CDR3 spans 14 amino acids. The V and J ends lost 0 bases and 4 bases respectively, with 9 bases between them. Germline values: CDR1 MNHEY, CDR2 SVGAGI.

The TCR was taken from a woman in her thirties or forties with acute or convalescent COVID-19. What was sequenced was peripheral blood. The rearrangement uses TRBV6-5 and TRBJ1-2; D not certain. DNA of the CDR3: TGTGCCAGCAGTTACTCGGCGGGCTTCTATGGCTACACCTTC. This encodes CASSYSAGFYGYTF.